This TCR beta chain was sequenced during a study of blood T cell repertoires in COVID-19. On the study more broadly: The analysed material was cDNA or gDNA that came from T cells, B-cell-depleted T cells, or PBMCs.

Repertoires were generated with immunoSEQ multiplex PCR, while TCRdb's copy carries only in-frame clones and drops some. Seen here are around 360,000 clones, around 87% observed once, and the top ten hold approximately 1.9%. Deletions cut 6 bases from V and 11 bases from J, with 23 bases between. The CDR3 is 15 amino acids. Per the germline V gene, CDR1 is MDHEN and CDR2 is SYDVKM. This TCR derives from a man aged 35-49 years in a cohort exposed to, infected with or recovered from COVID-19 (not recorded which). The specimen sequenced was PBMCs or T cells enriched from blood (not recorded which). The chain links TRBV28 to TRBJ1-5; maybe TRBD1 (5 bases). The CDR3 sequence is CASRTDLEGRMAQHF. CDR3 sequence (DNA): TGTGCCAGCAGGACAGACCTGGAAGGGCGAATGGCCCAGCATTTT.